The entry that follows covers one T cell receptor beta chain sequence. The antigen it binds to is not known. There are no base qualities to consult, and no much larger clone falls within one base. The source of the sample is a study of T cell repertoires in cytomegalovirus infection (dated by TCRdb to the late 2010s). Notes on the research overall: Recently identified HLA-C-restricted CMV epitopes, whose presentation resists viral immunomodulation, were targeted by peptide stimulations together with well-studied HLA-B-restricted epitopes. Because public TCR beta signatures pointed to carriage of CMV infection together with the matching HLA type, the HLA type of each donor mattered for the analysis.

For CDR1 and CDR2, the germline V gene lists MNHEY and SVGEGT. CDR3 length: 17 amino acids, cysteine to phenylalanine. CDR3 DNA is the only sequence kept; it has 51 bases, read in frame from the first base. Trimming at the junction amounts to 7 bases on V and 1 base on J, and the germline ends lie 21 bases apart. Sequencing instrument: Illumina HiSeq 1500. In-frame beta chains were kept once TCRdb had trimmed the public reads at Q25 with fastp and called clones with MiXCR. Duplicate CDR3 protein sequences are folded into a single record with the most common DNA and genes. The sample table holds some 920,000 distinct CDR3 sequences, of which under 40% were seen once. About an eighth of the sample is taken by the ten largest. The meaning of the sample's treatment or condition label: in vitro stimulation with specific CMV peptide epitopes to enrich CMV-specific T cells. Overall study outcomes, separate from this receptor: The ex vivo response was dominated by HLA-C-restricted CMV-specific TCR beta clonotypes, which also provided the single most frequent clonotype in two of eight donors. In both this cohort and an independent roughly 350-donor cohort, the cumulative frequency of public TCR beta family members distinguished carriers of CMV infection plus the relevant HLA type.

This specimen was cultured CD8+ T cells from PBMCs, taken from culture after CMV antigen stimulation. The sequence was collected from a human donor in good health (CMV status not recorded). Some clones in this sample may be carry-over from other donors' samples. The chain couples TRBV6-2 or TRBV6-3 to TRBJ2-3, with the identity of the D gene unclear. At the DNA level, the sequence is TGTGCCAGCACCAACAAGGATGAGAAACAGCGCACAGATACGCAGTATTTT. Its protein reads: CASTNKDEKQRTDTQYF.